This T cell receptor beta chain was recovered during a study of Ad26.COV2.S vaccination and SARS-CoV-2 variants. Treatment here: around 19 received Ad26.COV2.S at low or high dose, single or two shots; 5 received placebo; per-sample allocation not given. Sample collection was performed on day 63 after the first vaccine or placebo injection. Germline V lookup: CDR1 MDHEN, CDR2 SYDVKM. The V gene end was trimmed by 4 bases and the J gene end by 1 base; junction bases not matched to a gene: 3. The CDR3 loop spans 15 amino acids. The protocol was immunoSEQ multiplex PCR, while the TCRdb copy is restricted to in-frame clones and leaves out a portion. The sample has roughly 300,000 clones; 70% to 90% are singletons.

The sequencing here drew on peripheral blood, taken in a trial of Ad26.COV2.S vaccine versus placebo. The source is a person between 18 and 65 years old who received the Ad26.COV2.S COVID-19 vaccine or a placebo. The chain has TRBV28 and TRBJ2-3; TRBD1 agrees at 9 bases. CDR3 nucleotide sequence: TGTGCCAGCAGTTCTCGGACAGGGGGCACAGATACGCAGTATTTT. Protein product: CASSSRTGGTDTQYF.